This T cell receptor (beta chain) was recovered during a study of T cell responses to AZD1222 COVID-19 vaccine (dated by TCRdb to 2020 to 2023). For context, the study as a whole: TCR sequencing covered approximately 230 trial participants: 200 to 220 given two doses of AZD1222 and approximately 26 given two doses of MenACWY control vaccine. Trial participants were enrolled into age subgroups of 18-55, 56-69 and 70-plus years, which contained approximately 150, 28 and 58 TCR-sequenced participants, respectively.

The investigation overall reported the following: Participants were mostly white British and included more females than males, and it was suggested by the authors that clonal diversity may have been underestimated. Conclusions about previously exposed vaccinees were limited because only six or seven AZD1222 recipients were SARS-CoV-2 seropositive at baseline. The vaccine-associated CD4 TCRs covered the entire spike protein, and the dominant responses fell in regions 160-218 and 743-854. Because no day 14 peak-response samples were available, repertoires were characterized only after the peak T cell response. Nearly half of unique spike-specific TCRs reportedly recognized epitopes outside regions mutated in the B.1.351 and B.1.1.7 variants. In the small 56-69-year group, the increase in depth fell short of significance, most likely because of low power. After two AZD1222 doses, spike-specific TCR breadth and depth were significantly higher than at day 0 and than in MenACWY recipients.

A remark on this clone: It has no known antigen specificity. The sample holds no much larger clone one base away, and base qualities are not on file.

In light of the paper, this sample's time point label describes: about 28 days (+/-7) after the second vaccine dose. AZD1222 recipients with second doses at about 4 weeks or about 12 weeks were pooled, because spike-specific TCR depth and breadth did not differ between schedules. Samples from vaccinated people were obtained from the UK trials COV001 and COV002, which included a single-blind randomized controlled phase 2/3 trial of AZD1222 (ChAdOx1 nCoV-19) in healthy adults. Trial participant PBMC samples were collected at day 0 and day 28 after the second dose for TCRbeta chain sequencing. The CDR3 regions of human TCRbeta chains were subjected to immunosequencing. For the original study's pipeline: TCRs in the repertoires were compared against a reference library of SARS-CoV-2-specific TCRs that had been generated with the MIRA antigen-specificity platform. Breadth was defined as the fraction of unique TCRs that were SARS-CoV-2-associated. Depth was defined as the fraction of total T cells that were SARS-CoV-2-associated. Using the MIRA data, each spike-specific TCR was assigned both to the spike region to which the TCR was reactive and to a CD4 or CD8 class. Log10-transformed breadth and depth values were compared by one-way ANOVA with Sidak's multiple comparisons tests. TCRdb obtained this table from immuneACCESS and retained in-frame rearrangements with V and J assigned. These tables miss some clones; where compared with another copy, unresolved V genes account for less than half of the shortfall, and the remainder is unexplained. Clonal size and the V and J genes are those of that table, whereas D and trimming came from the DNA. Counted in this sample were 150,000 to 200,000 clones; approximately 93% of them appeared once. The biggest ten clones account for approximately 1.3% of the sample.

Reading the germline V gene gives CDR1 SGHRS and CDR2 YFSETQ. Measured from the cysteine to the phenylalanine, the CDR3 is 15 residues long. CDR3 DNA only is kept here, 45 bases in frame from base 1. The junction carries 24 bases between V and J, which are trimmed by 7 bases and 7 bases respectively. Specimen: peripheral blood, collected 28 days after the second AZD1222 dose. The source of this sequence is an adult who received the AZD1222 COVID-19 vaccine. The V gene is TRBV5-1 and the J gene is TRBJ2-7; the D region possibly corresponds to TRBD2 (5 bases align). Read as DNA, the sequence is TGCGCCAGCGGTGGGCTAGGCCACGGGGTGTTGGAGCAGTACTTC. Its translation reads: CASGGLGHGVLEQYF.